The source of this T cell receptor beta chain is a study of beta chain features in type 1 diabetes. Findings and caveats of the study: When Type 1 diabetes patients were examined, their TCRB CDR3s proved moderately but significantly shorter in all four CD4+ subsets.

Trimming took off 11 bases at V and 2 bases at J, with 9 bases between the two ends. Per the germline V gene, CDR1 is SEHNR and CDR2 is FQNEAQ (reference sequence). This CDR3 region has 12 residues. Since all of the isolated RNA was reverse transcribed, expressed TCRB transcripts were what got sequenced. The table came from immunoSEQ multiplex PCR; TCRdb's copy has only in-frame clones and leaves some out. The sample contains approximately 600,000 clones, 12% of which appear only once. Note on this clone: The antigen is undetermined.

The TCR was taken from a man aged 25-45 years with type 1 diabetes. J is TRBJ1-4 and V is TRBV7-9; D is undetermined. Input material: naive CD4+ T cells from blood. The CDR3 spells CAGSGTNEKLFF. Written as DNA, the CDR3 is TGTGCCGGCTCTGGGACTAATGAAAAACTGTTTTTT.